These 31 T cell receptor beta chains share one sample of origin, sequenced in a study of T cell responses to AZD1222 COVID-19 vaccine. Produced via immunoSEQ multiplex PCR; TCRdb's table is partial and in-frame only. The sample lists 160,000 or so clones; about 87% were seen once. The sequences come from peripheral blood, collected 28 days after the second AZD1222 dose. These receptors were taken from an adult who received the AZD1222 COVID-19 vaccine.

About this clone: The sample holds other DNA sequences that translate to the same CDR3. J is TRBJ2-4 and V is TRBV12-3 or TRBV12-4, with no clear D. The V gene lost 1 base and the J gene lost 0 bases, with 1 base spanning the gap. The CDR3 sequence is 13 residues long. The CDR3 sequence is CASSLGAKNIQYF. In nucleotides, the CDR3 is TGTGCCAGCAGTTTAGGAGCCAAAAACATTCAGTACTTC.

The V gene is TRBV5-1, the J gene TRBJ2-5; 12 nucleotides align to TRBD2. CDR3 length equals 14 residues. The germline V gene has CDR1 SGHRS and CDR2 YFSETQ. V lost 5 bases, J lost 4 bases, and 3 bases stayed unmatched. The CDR3 protein is CASRRGLAGETQYF. As DNA, the CDR3 is TGCGCCAGCAGACGGGGACTAGCGGGAGAGACCCAGTACTTC.

This clone was seen only once. This rearrangement joins TRBV6-2 or TRBV6-3 to TRBJ1-1; no firm D call. The CDR3 has 13 amino acids. V was pared by 2 bases and J by 4 bases, with 8 bases between. Germline assignment: CDR1 MNHEY and CDR2 SVGEGT. CDR3 region: CASSYQDSTEAFF. The CDR3 nucleotides read TGTGCCAGCAGTTACCAGGACTCCACTGAAGCTTTCTTT.

The chain carries TRBV19 and TRBJ2-2; the match to TRBD1 covers 8 bases. The CDR3 is 14 amino acids. CDR1 and CDR2 from the germline V gene are LNHDA and SQIVND (reference sequence). With 3 bases clipped from V and 7 bases from J, the junction kept 4 bases outside the gene matches. In DNA, the CDR3 is TGTGCCAGTAGTATGGGACAGGAGCACGGGGAGCTGTTTTTT. Translation gives CASSMGQEHGELFF.

This chain links TRBV28 with TRBJ1-3; D call uncertain. V was trimmed by 4 bases and J by 0 bases, leaving 10 bases between them. The CDR3 spans 15 residues. In germline, CDR1 is MDHEN, CDR2 SYDVKM. The CDR3 sequence: CASSSNRFSGNTIYF. DNA for the CDR3: TGTGCCAGCAGTTCCAATCGGTTCTCTGGAAACACCATATATTTT.

Note on this clone: Compared with germline, one end of the junction differs, possibly owing to a read error. The V and J genes are TRBV4-2 and TRBJ2-1, with unresolved D. The CDR3 is made up of 13 amino acids. Germline loops: CDR1 LGHNA, CDR2 YNFKEQ. The CDR3 DNA sequence: TGTGCCAGCAGTCAAGATCAGTACAATGAGCAGTTCTTC. This codes for CASSQDQYNEQFF.

The V and J genes are TRBV3-1 (or the pseudogene TRBV3-2) and TRBJ1-5, with unresolved D. V was shortened by 0 bases and J by 6 bases, with 9 bases between the two germline ends. The CDR3 is 14 residues long. CDR1 LGHDT and CDR2 YNNKEL come from the germline V gene (reference sequence). In DNA, the CDR3 is TGTGCCAGCAGCCAAGACTTGGTAGCTCAGCCCCAGCATTTT. Translated, it gives CASSQDLVAQPQHF.

The chain carries TRBV14 and TRBJ1-1, with 7 bases identical to TRBD1. Germline assignment: CDR1 SGHDN and CDR2 FVKESK. The J segment lost 0 bases and the V segment lost 4 bases, leaving 5 bases of the junction unmatched. The length of the CDR3 is 15 residues. CDR3 DNA sequence: TGTGCCAGCAGCCCCTCAACAGGGGTGAACACTGAAGCTTTCTTT. This codes for CASSPSTGVNTEAFF.

This clone was detected a few times. The rearrangement uses TRBV5-4 and TRBJ2-3; 8 bases line up with TRBD2. Germline V lookup: CDR1 SGHNT, CDR2 YYREEE (reference sequence). The CDR3 spans 15 residues. The V gene end was trimmed by 4 bases and the J gene end by 3 bases; junction bases not matched to a gene: 7. This CDR3 reads CASSPGGPRTDTQYF. Written as DNA, the CDR3 is TGTGCCAGCAGCCCGGGAGGGCCTCGGACAGATACGCAGTATTTT.

The genes are TRBV11-2 and TRBJ2-5, with D uncertain. Trimming took off 1 base at V and 0 bases at J, with 18 bases between the two ends. This CDR3 is built from 18 residues. Germline V gives CDR1 SGHAT, CDR2 FQNNGV. The CDR3 DNA reads TGTGCCAGCAGCTTAGCCGTTTTAGCAGGTTCCAACCAAGAGACCCAGTACTTC. Protein: CASSLAVLAGSNQETQYF.

The V gene is TRBV6-5, the J gene TRBJ1-3; D unresolved. The V gene lost 6 bases and the J gene lost 0 bases, with 6 bases spanning the gap. Per the germline V gene, CDR1 is MNHEY and CDR2 is SVGAGI. There are 13 residues in the CDR3. The chain's CDR3 is CASRLISGNTIYF. The CDR3 DNA sequence: TGTGCCAGCAGACTAATCTCTGGAAACACCATATATTTT.

J is TRBJ1-1 and V is TRBV6-2 or TRBV6-3; the D is unclear. V lost 3 bases and J 1 base, leaving 9 bases between the germline ends. The CDR3 is 14 amino acids. Germline CDR1 is MNHEY and CDR2 is SVGEGT. The CDR3: CASSYGFGNTEAFF. For the CDR3, the DNA is TGTGCCAGCAGTTATGGTTTCGGGAACACTGAAGCTTTCTTT.

The chain couples TRBV9 to TRBJ1-1, with D hard to call. Trimming took 0 bases from V and 3 from J, leaving 9 bases between them. The CDR3 extends over 14 amino acids. From germline, CDR1 is SGDLS and CDR2 YYNGEE. CDR3 in amino acids: CASSVAPVDTEAFF. In DNA, the CDR3 is TGTGCCAGCAGCGTAGCTCCAGTGGACACTGAAGCTTTCTTT.

The chain recombines TRBV5-1 with TRBJ1-1; the D gene is possibly TRBD1 (6 bases). The germline V gene has CDR1 SGHRS and CDR2 YFSETQ. This CDR3 comprises 15 residues. V was clipped by 4 bases and J by 4 bases, with 17 bases between them. The CDR3 spells CASSVTTIRGTEAFF. The CDR3, as DNA: TGCGCCAGCAGCGTGACGACGATCAGGGGCACTGAAGCTTTCTTT.

The CDR3 nucleotides read TGCGCCAGCAGCGGAACAGGGTGGACTGAAGCTTTCTTT. Its translation: CASSGTGWTEAFF. This chain joins TRBV5-1 and TRBJ1-1, with D perhaps TRBD1 (6 bases). V lost 4 bases and J 5 bases, leaving 12 bases between the germline ends. The CDR3 has 13 amino acids. Germline CDR1 and CDR2: SGHRS and YFSETQ.

V gene TRBV28 combines with J gene TRBJ2-5, with TRBD2 matching over 11 bases. Germline assignment: CDR1 MDHEN and CDR2 SYDVKM. The CDR3 loop spans 17 amino acids. V trimming: 5 bases; J trimming: 4 bases; junction bases outside the gene matches: 12. For the CDR3, the DNA is TGTGCCAGCAGTGGTTCTCATGGGACTAGCGGTGGAGAGACCCAGTACTTC. This sequence encodes CASSGSHGTSGGETQYF. Filled out from reference TRBV28 and TRBJ2-5, the complete variable domain reads DVKVTQSSRYLVKRTGEKVFLECVQDMDHENMFWYRQDPGLGLRLIYFSYDVKMKEKGDIPEGYSVSREKKERFSLILESASTNQTSMYLCASSGSHGTSGGETQYFGPGTRLLVL.

This rearrangement joins TRBV28 to TRBJ2-3; 10 nucleotides line up with TRBD2. The CDR3 runs to 15 residues. V lost 5 bases to trimming and J lost 4 bases; unmatched junction nucleotides: 6. Germline CDR1 MDHEN, CDR2 SYDVKM. CDR3 sequence reads: CASSLLAGVADTQYF. DNA of the CDR3: TGTGCCAGCAGTCTCCTAGCGGGAGTCGCAGATACGCAGTATTTT.

The chain joins TRBV5-4 to TRBJ2-2; 7 bases agree with TRBD1. Germline V lookup: CDR1 SGHNT, CDR2 YYREEE (reference sequence). The CDR3 runs to 15 residues. With V trimmed by 5 bases and J by 7 bases, 11 bases remained unmatched. CDR3 sequence: CASSRDRAVGGELFF. The CDR3 DNA is TGTGCCAGCAGTCGCGACAGGGCTGTGGGCGGGGAGCTGTTTTTT.

This chain joins TRBV6-6 and TRBJ2-2; D ambiguous. Per germline, CDR1 MNHNY and CDR2 SVGAGI (reference sequence). This CDR3 region has 15 residues. V gave up 0 bases and J gave up 4 bases, with 9 bases separating them. The CDR3 spells CASSYSRPSTGELFF. The CDR3, as DNA: TGTGCCAGCAGTTACTCCAGACCTAGCACCGGGGAGCTGTTTTTT.

The gene calls are TRBV5-4 and TRBJ1-6, with 7 bases matching TRBD1. The CDR3 consists of 15 residues. CDR1 SGHNT and CDR2 YYREEE come from the germline V gene (reference sequence). Losses at the gene ends were 4 bases for V and 5 bases for J; bases not matched to a gene: 6. CDR3 DNA sequence: TGTGCCAGCAGCAGGGACAGCCGCGATAATTCACCCCTCCACTTT. It codes for CASSRDSRDNSPLHF.

The chain has TRBV21-1 and TRBJ1-2. TRBV21-1 is recorded as a pseudogene. This CDR3 region has 17 residues. The CDR3 protein is CASSKDGTLEGCYGYTF. CDR3 DNA: TGTGCCAGCAGCAAAGACGGGACCTTAGAGGGGTGCTATGGCTACACCTTC.

In this sample, this clone turned up once. The V gene is TRBV15, the J gene TRBJ2-5; tentatively, D is TRBD1 (7 bases). Germline V gene lookup returns CDR1 LNHNV and CDR2 YYDKDF (reference sequence). The CDR3 loop spans 15 amino acids. Trimming shortened V by 6 bases and J by 3 bases, and 17 bases separated the two germline ends. The chain's CDR3 is CATSWRGRKEETQYF. DNA of the CDR3: TGTGCCACCAGTTGGAGGGGGCGTAAAGAAGAGACCCAGTACTTC.

This chain connects TRBV6-5 to TRBJ2-1; 8 nucleotides agree with TRBD1. J gave up 10 bases and V 2 bases, and 10 bases lay outside the gene matches. This CDR3 spans 15 amino acids. Germline-derived CDR1 and CDR2 are MNHEY and SVGAGI. The CDR3 DNA reads as TGTGCCAGCAGTTACGTACCAGGGGGCAACCGCGAGCAGTTCTTC. Its translation is CASSYVPGGNREQFF.

V gene TRBV20-1 combines with J gene TRBJ1-1; tentative D call: TRBD1 (5 bases). The CDR3 has 11 residues. Germline values: CDR1 DFQATT, CDR2 SNEGSKA (reference sequence). V lost 6 bases, J lost 8 bases, and 13 bases lay in between. The CDR3 protein is CSAKLWGEAFF. The CDR3 DNA is TGCAGTGCCAAGTTATGGGGGGAAGCTTTCTTT.

The CDR3 DNA reads TGTGCCACCAGCAGAGATATCCCCAGCGATGAGCAGTTCTTC. As protein: CATSRDIPSDEQFF. The V and J genes are TRBV15 and TRBJ2-1; no definite D call. CDR1 LNHNV and CDR2 YYDKDF come from the germline V gene (reference sequence). V dropped 0 bases and J dropped 8 bases, with 11 bases sitting between them. The CDR3 runs to 14 residues.

The V and J genes are TRBV6-2 or TRBV6-3 and TRBJ1-4, with D uncertain. V was trimmed by 2 bases and J by 8 bases, leaving 12 bases between them. There are 14 residues in the CDR3. The V gene's germline CDR1 is MNHEY and CDR2 SVGEGT. CDR3 coding DNA: TGTGCCAGCAGTTACCCCCCAGAGGAGGAAAAACTGTTTTTT. Its protein product is CASSYPPEEEKLFF.

This chain links TRBV4-2 with TRBJ1-4; D possibly corresponds to TRBD1 (5 bases). From germline, CDR1 is LGHNA and CDR2 YNFKEQ. Trimming stripped 2 bases from V and 0 bases from J, with 19 bases between. This CDR3 has 19 residues. CDR3: CASSQWGAAAAATNEKLFF. The CDR3, as DNA: TGTGCCAGCAGCCAATGGGGCGCGGCGGCAGCTGCAACTAATGAAAAACTGTTTTTT.

The rearrangement joins TRBV6-2 or TRBV6-3 to TRBJ2-1; TRBD1 might be the D (6 bases). The germline V and J ends were trimmed by 5 bases and 8 bases, with 22 bases remaining between them. The CDR3 is 16 residues long. Germline V gene lookup returns CDR1 MNHEY and CDR2 SVGEGT. The CDR3 DNA reads TGTGCCAGCAGTACCTTAGGGGGAAGGGGAGTGGATGAGCAGTTCTTC. Its protein is CASSTLGGRGVDEQFF.

The chain joins TRBV18 to TRBJ1-2; TRBD1 is a possible D gene (6 bases). V shed 0 bases and J shed 4 bases, with 18 bases lying between them. CDR3 length: 17 residues. Germline lookup yields CDR1 KGHSH and CDR2 LQKENI. Written as DNA, the CDR3 is TGTGCCAGCTCACCACCCTCGGGGGGGCACGAGCGCTATGGCTACACCTTC. Amino acids: CASSPPSGGHERYGYTF.

V and J are TRBV29-1 and TRBJ1-1; the match to TRBD1 covers 9 bases. The CDR3 contains 14 residues. Germline V CDR1 and CDR2: SQVTM, ANQGSEA. V dropped 8 bases and J dropped 7; count of bases not matched to a gene: 14. The CDR3 protein is CSIETGGKTGEAFF. The CDR3 DNA reads TGCAGCATAGAGACAGGGGGAAAAACAGGTGAAGCTTTCTTT.

V is TRBV10-3 and J is TRBJ2-1, with a weak D call TRBD2 (6 bases). The CDR3 extends over 15 amino acids. Deletions cut 3 bases from V and 7 bases from J, with 16 bases between. The germline CDR1 and CDR2 sequences are ENHRY and SYGVKD. CDR3 DNA sequence: TGTGCCATCAGTGAATCGGGAGATCAACCGAATGAGCAGTTCTTC. Its protein is CAISESGDQPNEQFF.